This T cell receptor (beta chain) was recorded in a study of T-cell reconstitution after alpha-beta-depleted transplantation in children (dated by TCRdb to about 2016). With regard to the full study: Using TCR repertoire profiling, the study followed T-cell immune reconstitution in a quantitative way in children after TCRalphabeta/CD19-depleted allogeneic hematopoietic cell transplantation. The full study reports these points: Over subsequent months, a decline in hyperexpanded clone frequencies was noted, and after one year, T-cell counts and TCRbeta diversity were mostly ascribed to newly produced T cells. Apparently early alphabetaT-cell count recovery about two months after transplant reportedly relied on only several hundred rapidly expanded clones derived from non-depleted graft cells. In some patients, the high TCRbeta diversity seen at day 60 was put down to recipient T cells and intrathymic progenitors that had survived conditioning.

The library was produced with PCR. Sequencing was performed on an Illumina HiSeq 2500. TCR library preparation used molecular barcoding, with unique molecular identifiers applied to normalize quantification of the TCRbeta repertoire. The public reads were reanalyzed by TCRdb: fastp trimming at Q25, MiXCR alignment, in-frame beta chains only. When rows share a CDR3 protein, they turn into one entry using the most common DNA and genes. The sample profile shows approximately 650,000 distinct CDR3 sequences; about 12% of them were found once. The ten largest clones add up to 0.79% of the sample. This specimen's treatment or condition label, interpreted: allogeneic hematopoietic cell transplantation with graft depleted of TCRalphabeta T cells and CD19 B cells. Transplant recipients were children who received TCRalphabeta/CD19-depleted allogeneic hematopoietic cell grafts. V is reduced by 1 base and J by 3 bases, leaving a spacing of 12 bases between them. Per the germline V gene (reference sequence), DFQATT is the CDR1 and SNEGSKA is the CDR2. Taken from cysteine to phenylalanine, the CDR3 has 14 residues. The entry retains the CDR3 DNA only, 42 bases that are in frame from base 1.

Many counts were recorded for this clonotype. The antigen this receptor binds is unknown. Base quality data are lacking; no much larger clone is found one base away. The sequencing used PBMCs, collected before TCRalphabeta/CD19-depleted stem cell transplant. This sequence uses TRBV20-1 and TRBJ2-5, with an unclear D gene assignment. The clonotype originates from a girl aged 2-10 years with congenital amegakaryocytic thrombocytopenia, due to receive a stem cell transplant. The CDR3 here reads CSARGTRNEETQYF. The nucleotide sequence is TGCAGTGCTAGAGGGACGAGGAACGAAGAGACCCAGTACTTC.